The present T cell receptor (beta chain) was sequenced within a study of blood T cells in healthy people across ages. The sample holds a few counts of this clonotype. Its antigen is still unknown. General study findings and limits: TCR beta diversity tracked closely with naive T cell percentage. Age showed a roughly linear inverse relationship with TCR beta diversity per million T cells.

Together with a sample-barcoded 5' primer, a J-beta primer mix was included in a second PCR lasting about 7 to 11 cycles. Every cDNA molecule carried a tag from a template-switch adaptor bearing 12 random nucleotides. TCRdb re-called the 5' RACE reads with MiXCR, one entry per CDR3 protein. The table lists fewer than 2,000,000 distinct CDR3 sequences, roughly two fifths of them singletons. The clonotype originates from a human donor in good health. Sequencing was performed on blood.

The DNA of the CDR3 is TGTGCCATCAGTGTAAATTGGGAGGGGACCTACAATGAGCAGTACTTC. As protein: CAISVNWEGTYNEQYF. V gene TRBV10-3 combines with J gene TRBJ2-1; 7 nucleotides agree with TRBD2. The J call may be in error: the DNA end matches TRBJ2-7 better. CDR1 is ENHRY and CDR2 is SYGVKD in the germline V gene. There are 16 residues in the CDR3.